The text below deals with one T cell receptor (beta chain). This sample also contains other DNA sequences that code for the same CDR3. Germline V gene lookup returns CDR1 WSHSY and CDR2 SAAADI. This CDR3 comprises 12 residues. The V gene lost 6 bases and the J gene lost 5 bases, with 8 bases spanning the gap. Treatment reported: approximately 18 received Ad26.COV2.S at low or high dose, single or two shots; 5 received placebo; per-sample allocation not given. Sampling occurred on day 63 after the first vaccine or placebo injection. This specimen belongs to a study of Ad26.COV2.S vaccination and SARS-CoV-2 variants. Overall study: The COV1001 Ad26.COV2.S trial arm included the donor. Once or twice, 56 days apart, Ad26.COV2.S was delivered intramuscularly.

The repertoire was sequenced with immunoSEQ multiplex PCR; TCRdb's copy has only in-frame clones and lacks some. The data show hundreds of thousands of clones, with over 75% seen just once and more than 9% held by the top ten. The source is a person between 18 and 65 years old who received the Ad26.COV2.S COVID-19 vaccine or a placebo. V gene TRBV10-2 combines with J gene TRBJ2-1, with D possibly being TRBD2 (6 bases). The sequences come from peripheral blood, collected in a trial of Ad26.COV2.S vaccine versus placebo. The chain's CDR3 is CASRGLNNEQFF. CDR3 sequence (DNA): TGCGCCAGCAGGGGACTTAACAATGAGCAGTTCTTC.